The 16 T cell receptor beta chains below come from one sample, sequenced in a study of CD8+ T cells in alopecia areata. Extracted RNA was reverse transcribed into cDNA, the sequencing template. Libraries were prepared by immunoSEQ multiplex PCR; TCRdb keeps only in-frame clonotypes and omits some of them. The data contain about 100,000 clones, 55% to 60% of them singletons. Sequencing was performed on NKG2D-low CD8+ T cells sorted from blood. The receptors derive from a human donor with alopecia areata.

The V and J genes are TRBV28 and TRBJ2-5; D possibly corresponds to TRBD1 (5 bases). Germline V lookup: CDR1 MDHEN, CDR2 SYDVKM. V lost 2 bases and J 5 bases, leaving 9 bases between the germline ends. CDR3 size: 13 residues. Written as DNA, the CDR3 is TGTGCCAGCAGTTTAGTAAGGGGCGAGACCCAGTACTTC. This gives the protein CASSLVRGETQYF.

CDR3 residues: CASSLADLAEQYF. The CDR3 coding sequence is TGTGCCAGCAGCTTAGCCGACTTAGCCGAGCAGTACTTC. V usage is TRBV7-2 and J usage is TRBJ2-7; D unclear. The germline V gene encodes CDR1 SGHTA and CDR2 FQGNSA. Trimming took off 0 bases at V and 6 bases at J, with 9 bases between the two ends. The CDR3 has 13 residues.

The chain employs TRBV11-2 and TRBJ2-7, with D possibly being TRBD2 (6 bases). The CDR3 totals 14 residues. Trimming removed 1 base at V and 2 bases at J, with 9 bases between. The germline V gene encodes CDR1 SGHAT and CDR2 FQNNGV. The CDR3 spells CASSLGGTPYEQYF. DNA of the CDR3: TGTGCCAGCAGCTTAGGAGGGACTCCCTACGAGCAGTACTTC. Based on the CDR3 plus reference TRBV11-2 and TRBJ2-7, the full variable domain is EAGVAQSPRYKIIEKRQSVAFWCNPISGHATLYWYQQILGQGPKLLIQFQNNGVVDDSQLPKDRFSAERLKGVDSTLKIQPAKLEDSAVYLCASSLGGTPYEQYFGPGTRLTVT.

In its sample, this clone was seen a few times. The chain links TRBV23-1 to TRBJ1-1; 8 nucleotides line up with TRBD1. TRBV23-1 is an ORF, and what it does is uncertain. After removal of 9 bases from V and 0 bases from J, the junction contained 6 bases not matched to a gene. CDR3 length: 14 amino acids. As DNA, the CDR3 is TGCGCCAGTCAGGGGGCGAGAGTGAACACTGAAGCTTTCTTT. This translates into CASQGARVNTEAFF.

The chain employs TRBV7-3 and TRBJ2-1; 11 nucleotides agree with TRBD2. The CDR3 is made up of 16 amino acids. The V and J ends lost 2 bases and 5 bases, in that order; junction bases with no gene match: 5. Germline lookup yields CDR1 SGHTA and CDR2 FQGTGA. Written as DNA, the CDR3 is TGTGCCAGCAGCTTACTTGGACTAGCGGGTCACAATGAGCAGTTCTTC. This gives the protein CASSLLGLAGHNEQFF.

The rearrangement links TRBV7-8 to TRBJ1-5; possible D gene TRBD1, 6 bases. This CDR3 contains 16 residues. V lost 0 bases and J lost 7, with 16 bases in between. From germline, CDR1 is SGHVS and CDR2 FQNEAQ. The DNA for the CDR3 is TGTGCCAGCAGCTTAGCAGTGACAGGAGGAAACCAGCCCCAGCATTTT. Translating gives CASSLAVTGGNQPQHF.

The chain recombines TRBV18 with TRBJ2-1; tentative D call: TRBD2 (6 bases). CDR3 length: 16 amino acids. With 1 base removed from V and 0 bases from J, the gap between germline ends came to 10 bases. Germline lookup yields CDR1 KGHSH and CDR2 LQKENI. The CDR3 sequence: CASSPQAGSSYNEQFF. DNA for the CDR3: TGTGCCAGCTCACCACAGGCGGGGAGCTCCTACAATGAGCAGTTCTTC.

Notes on this clone: The identical CDR3 is also encoded by other nucleotide sequences in the sample. The chain couples TRBV4-1 to TRBJ2-7; no reliable D call. The V end was cut by 0 bases, the J end by 1 base, with 1 base between. Germline V gene lookup returns CDR1 MGHRA and CDR2 YSYEKL. CDR3 length: 12 residues. The CDR3 DNA follows: TGCGCCAGCAGCCAAGATTCCTACGAGCAGTACTTC. Amino acid sequence: CASSQDSYEQYF.

The genes are TRBV27 and TRBJ1-4; unclear D gene. The CDR3 loop spans 11 amino acids. Trimming left V 6 bases short and J 13 bases short, with 12 bases between. CDR1 is MNHEY and CDR2 is SMNVEV in the germline V gene (reference sequence). The CDR3 here is CASSSSEGLFF. The CDR3 nucleotides read TGTGCCAGCAGCTCCTCAGAGGGACTGTTTTTT.

This clone has only a few counts. The J gene is TRBJ2-7, the V gene TRBV11-2; D not resolved. This CDR3 is built from 13 residues. V lost 4 bases and J lost 1, with 8 bases in between. Germline V gene data show CDR1 as SGHAT and CDR2 as FQNNGV. CDR3 amino acids: CASSSPKSYEQYF. The CDR3 bases are TGTGCCAGCAGCTCCCCTAAATCCTACGAGCAGTACTTC.

The J gene is TRBJ2-5, the V gene TRBV2; TRBD2 aligns across 10 bases. J was trimmed by 1 base and V by 4 bases; bases with no gene match: 6. This CDR3 region has 16 residues. CDR1 is SNHLY, CDR2 FYNNEI, per germline. CDR3 protein: CASSGPGLASQETQYF. The CDR3 coding sequence is TGTGCCAGCAGTGGACCGGGACTAGCGTCCCAAGAGACCCAGTACTTC.

Turning to this clone: The identical CDR3 is also encoded by other nucleotide sequences in the sample. The chain is built from TRBV7-9 and TRBJ2-7; TRBD1 matches 9 bases. J was trimmed by 1 base and V by 4 bases; bases with no gene match: 2. Germline V CDR1 and CDR2: SEHNR, FQNEAQ (reference sequence). The CDR3 contains 14 residues. CDR3 nucleotides: TGTGCCAGCAGCTCGACAGGGGGGTCCTACGAGCAGTACTTC. It is translated as CASSSTGGSYEQYF. Using reference TRBV7-9 and TRBJ2-7 for the parts outside the CDR3, the full variable domain is DTGVSQNPRHKITKRGQNVTFRCDPISEHNRLYWYRQTLGQGPEFLTYFQNEAQLEKSRLLSDRFSAERPKGSFSTLEIQRTEQGDSAMYLCASSSTGGSYEQYFGPGTRLTVT.

The chain joins TRBV5-4 to TRBJ2-7; 9 bases align to TRBD1. Germline V lookup: CDR1 SGHNT, CDR2 YYREEE (reference sequence). The junction had 3 bases not matched to a gene; V was cut back by 3 bases and J by 5 bases. This CDR3 has 13 amino acids. CDR3 region: CASSSGQGNEQYF. The CDR3 coding sequence is TGTGCCAGCAGCTCGGGACAGGGTAACGAGCAGTACTTC. Full variable domain (missing parts from reference TRBV5-4 and TRBJ2-7): ETGVTQSPTHLIKTRGQQVTLRCSSQSGHNTVSWYQQALGQGPQFIFQYYREEENGRGNFPPRFSGLQFPNYSSELNVNALELDDSALYLCASSSGQGNEQYFGPGTRLTVT.

The chain combines TRBV4-2 with TRBJ1-5; a possible D gene is TRBD1 (5 bases). Trimming pared 3 bases from V and 5 bases from J, leaving 8 bases between. Per germline, CDR1 LGHNA and CDR2 YNFKEQ. The CDR3 runs to 13 residues. Here the CDR3 reads CASSHGGDQPQHF. CDR3 in DNA: TGTGCCAGCAGCCACGGGGGGGATCAGCCCCAGCATTTT.

The V gene is TRBV13, the J gene TRBJ2-1; no reliable D call. The ends were cut back, 0 bases at V and 8 bases at J, with 5 bases in the middle. Germline CDR1 is PRHDT and CDR2 is FYEKMQ (reference sequence). There are 12 residues in the CDR3. The CDR3 here is CASSLGFYEQFF. DNA of the CDR3: TGTGCCAGCAGCTTAGGGTTCTATGAGCAGTTCTTC.

The V and J genes are TRBV7-9 and TRBJ2-7; 7 nucleotides align to TRBD1. The CDR3 covers 16 residues. Trimming removed 3 bases from V and 2 bases from J; junction bases left unmatched: 10. Germline V gives CDR1 SEHNR, CDR2 FQNEAQ (reference sequence). This CDR3 is CASSFSLGTEPYEQYF. Here the CDR3 DNA reads TGTGCCAGCAGCTTCAGTCTGGGGACAGAACCCTACGAGCAGTACTTC.